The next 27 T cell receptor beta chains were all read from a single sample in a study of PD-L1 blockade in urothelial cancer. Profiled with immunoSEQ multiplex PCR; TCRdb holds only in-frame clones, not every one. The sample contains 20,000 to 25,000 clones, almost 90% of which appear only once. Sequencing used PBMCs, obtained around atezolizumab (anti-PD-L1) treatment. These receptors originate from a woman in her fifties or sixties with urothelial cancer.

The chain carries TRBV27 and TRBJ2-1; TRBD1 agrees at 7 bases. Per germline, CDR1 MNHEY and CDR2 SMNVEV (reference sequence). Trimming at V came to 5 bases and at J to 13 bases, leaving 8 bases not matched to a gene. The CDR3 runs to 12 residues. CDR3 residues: CASSPRRQGQFF. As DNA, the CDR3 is TGTGCCAGCAGTCCCCGAAGACAGGGACAGTTCTTC.

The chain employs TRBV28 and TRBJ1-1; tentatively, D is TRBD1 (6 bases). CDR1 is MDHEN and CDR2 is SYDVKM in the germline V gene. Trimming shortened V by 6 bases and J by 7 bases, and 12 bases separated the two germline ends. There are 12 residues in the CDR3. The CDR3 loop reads CASRPTGREAFF. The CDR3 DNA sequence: TGTGCCAGCAGACCTACAGGGCGTGAAGCTTTCTTT.

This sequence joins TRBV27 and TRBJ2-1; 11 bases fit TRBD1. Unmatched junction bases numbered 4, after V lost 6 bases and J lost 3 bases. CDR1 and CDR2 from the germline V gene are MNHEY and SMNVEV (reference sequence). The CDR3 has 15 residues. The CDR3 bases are TGTGCCAGCAGCTGGACAGGGGGCAGCTACAATGAGCAGTTCTTC. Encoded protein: CASSWTGGSYNEQFF.

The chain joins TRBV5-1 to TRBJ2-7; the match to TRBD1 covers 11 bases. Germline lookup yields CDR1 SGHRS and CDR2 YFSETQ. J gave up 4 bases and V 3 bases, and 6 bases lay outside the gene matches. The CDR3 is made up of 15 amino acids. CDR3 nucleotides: TGCGCCAGCAGCTCAGGACAGGGGGCCTCTTACGAGCAGTACTTC. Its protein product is CASSSGQGASYEQYF.

CDR3 coding DNA: TGTGCCACCAGCGCCGGGAACTCTGGAAACACCATATATTTT. Protein: CATSAGNSGNTIYF. V and J are TRBV15 and TRBJ1-3; the D is unclear. The CDR3 loop spans 14 amino acids. Germline-derived CDR1 and CDR2 are LNHNV and YYDKDF (reference sequence). Deletions cut 5 bases from V and 0 bases from J, with 8 bases between.

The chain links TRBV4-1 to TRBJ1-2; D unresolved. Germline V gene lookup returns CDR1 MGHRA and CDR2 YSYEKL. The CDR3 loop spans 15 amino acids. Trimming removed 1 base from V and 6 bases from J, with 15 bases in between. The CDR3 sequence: CASSQGYLKPDGYTF. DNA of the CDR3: TGCGCCAGCAGCCAAGGATACCTTAAGCCTGATGGCTACACCTTC.

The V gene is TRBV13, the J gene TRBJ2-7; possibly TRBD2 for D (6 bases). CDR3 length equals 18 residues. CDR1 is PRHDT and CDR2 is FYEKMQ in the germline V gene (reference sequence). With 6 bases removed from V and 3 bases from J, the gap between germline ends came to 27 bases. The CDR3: CASRSQGSIAAQDYEQYF. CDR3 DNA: TGTGCCAGCAGATCCCAGGGTAGTATAGCGGCCCAAGACTACGAGCAGTACTTC.

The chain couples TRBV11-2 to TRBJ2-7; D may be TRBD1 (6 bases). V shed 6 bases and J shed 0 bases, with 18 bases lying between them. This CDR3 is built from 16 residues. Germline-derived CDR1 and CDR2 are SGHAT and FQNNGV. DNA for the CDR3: TGTGCCAGCAGTTATCAGACCGGGACACCCTCCTACGAGCAGTACTTC. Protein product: CASSYQTGTPSYEQYF.

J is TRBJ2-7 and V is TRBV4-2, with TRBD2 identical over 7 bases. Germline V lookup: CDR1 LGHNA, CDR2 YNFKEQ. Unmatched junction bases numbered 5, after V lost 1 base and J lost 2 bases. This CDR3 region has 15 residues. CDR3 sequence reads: CASSQGSAGAYEQYF. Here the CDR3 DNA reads TGTGCCAGCAGCCAAGGGTCTGCGGGAGCCTACGAGCAGTACTTC.

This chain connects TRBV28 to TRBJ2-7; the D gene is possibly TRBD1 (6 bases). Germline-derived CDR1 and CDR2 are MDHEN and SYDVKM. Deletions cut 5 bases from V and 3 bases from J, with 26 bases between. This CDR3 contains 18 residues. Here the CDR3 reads CASSPNLGHTLLSYEQYF. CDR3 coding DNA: TGTGCCAGCAGTCCGAATCTGGGACATACCTTACTAAGCTACGAGCAGTACTTC.

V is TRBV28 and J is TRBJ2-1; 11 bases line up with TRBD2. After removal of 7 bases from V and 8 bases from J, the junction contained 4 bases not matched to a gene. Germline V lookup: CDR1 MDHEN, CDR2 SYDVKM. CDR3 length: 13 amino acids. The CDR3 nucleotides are TGTGCCAGCAAGCTAGCGGGAGGCCATGAGCAGTTCTTC. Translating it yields CASKLAGGHEQFF. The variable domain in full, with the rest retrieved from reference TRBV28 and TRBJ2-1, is DVKVTQSSRYLVKRTGEKVFLECVQDMDHENMFWYRQDPGLGLRLIYFSYDVKMKEKGDIPEGYSVSREKKERFSLILESASTNQTSMYLCASKLAGGHEQFFGPGTRLTVL.

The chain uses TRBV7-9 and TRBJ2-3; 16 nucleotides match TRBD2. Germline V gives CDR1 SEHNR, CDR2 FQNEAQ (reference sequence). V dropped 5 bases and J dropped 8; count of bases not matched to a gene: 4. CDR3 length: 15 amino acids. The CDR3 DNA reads TGTGCCAGCAGCACCGGGACTAGCGGGAGGGCTACGCAGTATTTT. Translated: CASSTGTSGRATQYF.

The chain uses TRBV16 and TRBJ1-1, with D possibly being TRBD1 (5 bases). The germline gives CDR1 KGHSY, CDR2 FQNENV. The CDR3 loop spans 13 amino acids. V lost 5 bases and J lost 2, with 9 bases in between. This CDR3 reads CASSVRVNTEAFF. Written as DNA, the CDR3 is TGTGCCAGCAGCGTCAGGGTCAACACTGAAGCTTTCTTT.

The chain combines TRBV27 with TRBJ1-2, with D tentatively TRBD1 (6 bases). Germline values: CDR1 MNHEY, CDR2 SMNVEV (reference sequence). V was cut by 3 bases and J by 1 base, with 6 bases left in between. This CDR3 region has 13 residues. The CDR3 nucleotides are TGTGCCAGCAGTTTCAGGGGTAACTATGGCTACACCTTC. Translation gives CASSFRGNYGYTF.

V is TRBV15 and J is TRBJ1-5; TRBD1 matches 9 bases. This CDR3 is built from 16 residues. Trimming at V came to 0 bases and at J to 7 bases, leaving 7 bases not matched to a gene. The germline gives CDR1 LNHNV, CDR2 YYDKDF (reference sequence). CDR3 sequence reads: CATSRDRGTGFQPQHF. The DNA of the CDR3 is TGTGCCACCAGCAGAGATCGCGGGACAGGGTTCCAGCCCCAGCATTTT.

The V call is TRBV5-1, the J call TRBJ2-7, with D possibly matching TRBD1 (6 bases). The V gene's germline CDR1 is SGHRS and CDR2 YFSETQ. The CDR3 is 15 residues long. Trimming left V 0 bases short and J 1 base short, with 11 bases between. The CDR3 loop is CASSLGQGWSYEQYF. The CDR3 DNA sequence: TGCGCCAGCAGCTTGGGTCAGGGGTGGTCCTACGAGCAGTACTTC.

CDR3 loop: CASSSTGRATEAFF. CDR3 bases: TGTGCCAGCAGTAGTACAGGGCGGGCCACTGAAGCTTTCTTT. The genes are TRBV6-1 and TRBJ1-1, with D tentatively TRBD1 (6 bases). Trimming shortened V by 5 bases and J by 4 bases, and 14 bases separated the two germline ends. The CDR3 has 14 amino acids. CDR1 is MNHNS and CDR2 is SASEGT in the germline V gene.

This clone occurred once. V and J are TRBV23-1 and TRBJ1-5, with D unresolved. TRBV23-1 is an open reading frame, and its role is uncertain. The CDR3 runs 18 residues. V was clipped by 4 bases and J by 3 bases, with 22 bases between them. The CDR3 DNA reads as TGCGCCAGCAGTCCGTTTATTAGACCCCGAGGCACCAATCAGCCCCAGCATTTT. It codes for CASSPFIRPRGTNQPQHF.

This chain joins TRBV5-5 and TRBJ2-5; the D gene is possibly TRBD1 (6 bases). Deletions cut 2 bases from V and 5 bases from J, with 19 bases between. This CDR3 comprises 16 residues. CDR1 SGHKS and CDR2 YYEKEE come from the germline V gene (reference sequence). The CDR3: CASSFPGWTVEETQYF. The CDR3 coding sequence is TGTGCCAGCAGCTTTCCAGGATGGACAGTAGAGGAGACCCAGTACTTC.

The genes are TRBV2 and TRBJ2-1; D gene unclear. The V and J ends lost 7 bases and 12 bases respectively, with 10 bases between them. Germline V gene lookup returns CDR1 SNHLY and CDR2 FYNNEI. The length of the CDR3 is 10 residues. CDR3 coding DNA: TGTGCCAGCAAGGCGGCCGCGCAGTTCTTC. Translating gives CASKAAAQFF.

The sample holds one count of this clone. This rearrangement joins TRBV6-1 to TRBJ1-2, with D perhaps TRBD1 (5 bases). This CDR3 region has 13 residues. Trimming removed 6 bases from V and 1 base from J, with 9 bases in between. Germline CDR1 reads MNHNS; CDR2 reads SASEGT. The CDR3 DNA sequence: TGTGCCAGCAGGTACAGGAGTAACTATGGCTACACCTTC. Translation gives CASRYRSNYGYTF.

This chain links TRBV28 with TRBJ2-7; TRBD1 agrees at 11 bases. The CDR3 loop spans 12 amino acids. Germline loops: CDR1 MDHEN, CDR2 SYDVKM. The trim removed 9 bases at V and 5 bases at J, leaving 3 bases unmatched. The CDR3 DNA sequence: TGTGCCAGTAGGACAGGGGGCGACGAGCAGTACTTC. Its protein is CASRTGGDEQYF.

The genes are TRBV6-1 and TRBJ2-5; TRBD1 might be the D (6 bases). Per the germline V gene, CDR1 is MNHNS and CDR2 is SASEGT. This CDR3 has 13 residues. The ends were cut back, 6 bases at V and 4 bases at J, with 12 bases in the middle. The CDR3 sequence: CASRSGARETQYF. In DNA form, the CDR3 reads TGTGCCAGCAGGTCAGGGGCCCGAGAGACCCAGTACTTC.

Here the CDR3 reads CASSTGTGGTEAFF. In nucleotides, the CDR3 is TGTGCCAGTAGTACCGGGACAGGGGGAACTGAAGCTTTCTTT. This chain connects TRBV19 to TRBJ1-1; 11 bases agree with TRBD1. Germline V gene sequence: CDR1 LNHDA, CDR2 SQIVND (reference sequence). With 4 bases clipped from V and 5 bases from J, the junction kept 3 bases outside the gene matches. The CDR3 totals 14 residues.

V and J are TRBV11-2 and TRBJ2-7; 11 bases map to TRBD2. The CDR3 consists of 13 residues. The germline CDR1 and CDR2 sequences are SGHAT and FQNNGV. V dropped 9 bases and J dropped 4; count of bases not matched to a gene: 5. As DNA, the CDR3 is TGTGCCAGTAAACTAGCGGGAGCTTACGAGCAGTACTTC. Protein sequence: CASKLAGAYEQYF.

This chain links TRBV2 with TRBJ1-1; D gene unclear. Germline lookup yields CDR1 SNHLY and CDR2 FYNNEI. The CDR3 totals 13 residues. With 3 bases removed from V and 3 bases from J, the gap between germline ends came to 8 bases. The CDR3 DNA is TGTGCCAGCAGTGATGGGAGGGACACTGAAGCTTTCTTT. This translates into CASSDGRDTEAFF.

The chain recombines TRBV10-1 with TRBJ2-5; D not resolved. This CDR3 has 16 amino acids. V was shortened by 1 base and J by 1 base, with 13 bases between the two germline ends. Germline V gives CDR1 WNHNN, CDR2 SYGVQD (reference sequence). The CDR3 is CASSEFRPEFQETQYF. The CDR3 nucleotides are TGCGCCAGCAGTGAGTTCAGGCCGGAATTCCAAGAGACCCAGTACTTC.